The source of this TCR beta chain is a study of vaccination and CD4 T cells after COVID-19. As for the study in general: With nine mild cases and one severe, convalescent patients were SARS-CoV-2 positive by nasal swab PCR. The peptides that stimulated the cells were overlapping spike peptides from SARS-CoV-2, HCoV-NL63, HCoV-OC43 and HCoV-229E. Control cultures received a CEFX pool, an HIV-1 Nef pool, or no peptide.

Treatment denoted: roughly 10-day PBMC culture with coronavirus spike peptide pools or control peptides (ViraFEST assay). Cultured CD4+ T-cell DNA underwent Oncomine TCR Beta short-read sequencing. TCRdb used MiXCR to reprocess the PCR reads, holding one entry per CDR3 protein. This table has about 21,000 distinct CDR3 sequences, 45% to 50% appearing once. V was pared by 11 bases and J by 1 base, with 12 bases between. Germline assignment: CDR1 SEHNR and CDR2 FQNEAQ (reference sequence). The CDR3 covers 13 residues. On this clonotype: Antigen unknown.

The V gene is TRBV7-9, the J gene TRBJ1-3; D gene unclear. Specimen: cultured CD4+ T cells from blood. This TCR was sampled from a human donor with COVID-19. In DNA form, the CDR3 reads TGTGCCCACGCCACGGGGTCTGGAAACACCATATATTTT. Its translation is CAHATGSGNTIYF. Using reference TRBV7-9 and TRBJ1-3 for the parts outside the CDR3, the full variable domain is DTGVSQNPRHKITKRGQNVTFRCDPISEHNRLYWYRQTLGQGPEFLTYFQNEAQLEKSRLLSDRFSAERPKGSFSTLEIQRTEQGDSAMYLCAHATGSGNTIYFGEGSWLTVV.